Following are 4 T cell receptor beta chains from one sample sequenced in a study of cytomegalovirus exposure and HLA in healthy donors. Here immunoSEQ multiplex PCR was the method, and the copy in TCRdb shows in-frame clones only, minus some. The sample has about 100,000 clones, roughly 95% seen once. The sequenced sample was PBMCs. All receptors come from a woman between 18 and 29 years old in good health and CMV-seronegative.

The genes are TRBV5-4 and TRBJ2-1; 10 bases match TRBD1. V dropped 0 bases and J dropped 8; count of bases not matched to a gene: 8. This CDR3 contains 16 residues. The V gene's germline CDR1 is SGHNT and CDR2 YYREEE (reference sequence). Here the CDR3 DNA reads TGTGCCAGCAGCTTGGGGGGGACAGGGGTTGGCGATGAGCAGTTCTTC. Its protein product is CASSLGGTGVGDEQFF. Full variable domain (missing parts from reference TRBV5-4 and TRBJ2-1): ETGVTQSPTHLIKTRGQQVTLRCSSQSGHNTVSWYQQALGQGPQFIFQYYREEENGRGNFPPRFSGLQFPNYSSELNVNALELDDSALYLCASSLGGTGVGDEQFFGPGTRLTVL.

The gene calls are TRBV7-8 and TRBJ1-5; tentatively, D is TRBD1 (6 bases). The germline V gene encodes CDR1 SGHVS and CDR2 FQNEAQ. The CDR3 covers 14 residues. Trimming pared 5 bases from V and 7 bases from J, leaving 15 bases between. In DNA, the CDR3 is TGTGCCAGCAGCAATTCAGGGGTTGGGCAGCCCCAGCATTTT. As protein: CASSNSGVGQPQHF.

The chain has TRBV15 and TRBJ2-7; D ambiguous. Germline CDR1 LNHNV, CDR2 YYDKDF (reference sequence). The length of the CDR3 is 12 residues. Between the trimmed V and J ends, which lost 0 bases and 5 bases, there was a span of 5 bases. The CDR3 nucleotides read TGTGCCACCAGCAGAGATCATGACGAGCAGTACTTC. This encodes CATSRDHDEQYF.

This chain connects TRBV4-3 to TRBJ1-1; the D is unclear. Looked up from germline, CDR1 is LGHNA and CDR2 is YSLEER. The V end was cut by 0 bases, the J end by 3 bases, with 11 bases between. The CDR3 sequence is 15 residues long. CDR3 region: CASSQDSGFDTEAFF. CDR3 DNA sequence: TGCGCCAGCAGCCAAGATTCGGGGTTTGACACTGAAGCTTTCTTT.